The 20 T cell receptor beta chains below all came from one sample that was sequenced in a study of blood T cell repertoires in COVID-19. Measured with immunoSEQ multiplex PCR; TCRdb has only the in-frame clones, and not every one. The sample lists about 110,000 clones, roughly 88% occurring once. Sequencing input: peripheral blood. These receptors all stem from a man aged 50 to 60 with active or convalescent COVID-19.

The genes are TRBV11-2 and TRBJ2-7, with 10 bases identical to TRBD1. CDR1 and CDR2 from the germline V gene are SGHAT and FQNNGV. Germline trimming cut 5 bases from V and 6 bases from J; bases unmatched to any gene: 19. CDR3 size: 18 residues. Here the CDR3 reads CASSRTGQGNYRRREQYF. CDR3 coding DNA: TGTGCCAGCAGCCGTACGGGACAGGGGAACTATAGGCGTCGCGAGCAGTACTTC.

The rearrangement links TRBV6-1 to TRBJ1-6, with D maybe TRBD1 (5 bases). There are 17 residues in the CDR3. V was clipped by 4 bases and J by 8 bases, with 21 bases between them. From germline, CDR1 is MNHNS and CDR2 SASEGT. For the CDR3, the DNA is TGTGCCAGCAGTGTATTCTCAGGAGGGGATAATGATTCACCCCTCCACTTT. Protein product: CASSVFSGGDNDSPLHF.

The chain has TRBV30 and TRBJ2-5; D ambiguous. The germline V gene has CDR1 GTSNPN and CDR2 SVGIG (reference sequence). The CDR3 runs 12 residues. V lost 2 bases to trimming and J lost 0 bases, with 4 bases between them. This CDR3 is CAWSSDQETQYF. CDR3 nucleotide sequence: TGTGCCTGGAGTTCAGACCAAGAGACCCAGTACTTC.

The J gene is TRBJ2-2, the V gene TRBV5-4; 13 nucleotides match TRBD2. Germline V lookup: CDR1 SGHNT, CDR2 YYREEE (reference sequence). The CDR3 has 18 residues. V shed 5 bases and J 4 bases; nucleotides not matched to a gene: 11. The CDR3: CASSYGLAGEGSTGELFF. The CDR3 DNA reads TGTGCCAGCAGTTACGGACTAGCGGGAGAAGGTAGCACCGGGGAGCTGTTTTTT.

This clone is a singleton in its sample. This sequence joins TRBV6-4 and TRBJ2-2; unclear D gene. Per germline, CDR1 MRHNA and CDR2 SNTAGT. This CDR3 comprises 14 residues. Trimming removed 0 bases at V and 2 bases at J, with 4 bases between. In DNA form, the CDR3 reads TGTGCCAGCAGTGACTCGACAAACACCGGGGAGCTGTTTTTT. Translating it yields CASSDSTNTGELFF.

J is TRBJ2-2 and V is TRBV7-8; 9 positions agree with TRBD1. From germline, CDR1 is SGHVS and CDR2 FQNEAQ. The CDR3 length is 16 residues. V lost 2 bases, J lost 1 base, and 2 bases stayed unmatched. CDR3 coding DNA: TGTGCCAGCAGCTTATGGGGACAGGGGAACACCGGGGAGCTGTTTTTT. The encoded protein is CASSLWGQGNTGELFF.

This clone was recorded once. The V and J genes are TRBV21-1 and TRBJ1-1. TRBV21-1 is an annotated pseudogene. The CDR3 has 13 residues. Here the CDR3 reads CASSKEPGTEAFF. For the CDR3, the DNA is TGTGCCAGCAGCAAAGAACCGGGCACTGAAGCTTTCTTT.

This chain links TRBV7-9 with TRBJ2-1; D is perhaps TRBD2 (6 bases). The CDR3 extends over 17 amino acids. CDR1 is SEHNR and CDR2 is FQNEAQ in the germline V gene (reference sequence). Between the trimmed V and J ends, which lost 1 base and 0 bases, there was a span of 13 bases. The CDR3 coding sequence is TGTGCCAGCAGCTTAGTCGGAGGGTTTAACTCCTACAATGAGCAGTTCTTC. Translating it yields CASSLVGGFNSYNEQFF.

The gene calls are TRBV7-9 and TRBJ2-1; 9 bases are a match to TRBD2. Germline V gene lookup returns CDR1 SEHNR and CDR2 FQNEAQ (reference sequence). Germline trimming cut 4 bases from V and 5 bases from J; bases unmatched to any gene: 6. This CDR3 region has 15 residues. The CDR3 sequence: CASSSLAGGDNEQFF. CDR3 coding DNA: TGTGCCAGCAGCTCACTAGCGGGCGGGGACAATGAGCAGTTCTTC. Based on the CDR3 plus reference TRBV7-9 and TRBJ2-1, the full variable domain is DTGVSQNPRHKITKRGQNVTFRCDPISEHNRLYWYRQTLGQGPEFLTYFQNEAQLEKSRLLSDRFSAERPKGSFSTLEIQRTEQGDSAMYLCASSSLAGGDNEQFFGPGTRLTVL.

The chain recombines TRBV2 with TRBJ2-7; 12 nucleotides agree with TRBD2. CDR1 SNHLY and CDR2 FYNNEI come from the germline V gene. V gave up 5 bases and J gave up 3 bases; unmatched junction bases: 2. This CDR3 region has 14 residues. The CDR3 DNA is TGTGCCAGCAGTTCACTAGCGGGAGGCTACGAGCAGTACTTC. As protein: CASSSLAGGYEQYF. The whole variable domain, remainder taken from reference TRBV2 and TRBJ2-7, is EPEVTQTPSHQVTQMGQEVILRCVPISNHLYFYWYRQILGQKVEFLVSFYNNEISEKSEIFDDQFSVERPDGSNFTLKIRSTKLEDSAMYFCASSSLAGGYEQYFGPGTRLTVT.

The count of this clone is one. This rearrangement joins TRBV4-3 to TRBJ1-3; D perhaps matches TRBD1 (5 bases). Trimming removed 0 bases from V and 4 bases from J, with 22 bases in between. The germline V gene has CDR1 LGHNA and CDR2 YSLEER. The CDR3 totals 19 residues. This chain's CDR3 is CASSQEAAGPRKGGNTIYF. The CDR3 bases are TGCGCCAGCAGCCAAGAGGCGGCAGGGCCCCGAAAGGGGGGAAACACCATATATTTT.

The gene calls are TRBV7-9 and TRBJ2-2; a weak D match, TRBD2 (6 bases). In germline, CDR1 is SEHNR, CDR2 FQNEAQ (reference sequence). Deletions cut 5 bases from V and 6 bases from J, with 10 bases between. This CDR3 region has 13 residues. The CDR3 sequence: CASSDRLAGELFF. CDR3 nucleotides: TGTGCCAGCAGCGACCGACTAGCCGGGGAGCTGTTTTTT.

The chain uses TRBV6-2 or TRBV6-3 and TRBJ2-2; 12 nucleotides match TRBD1. The CDR3 consists of 17 residues. The V and J ends lost 6 bases and 7 bases, in that order; junction bases with no gene match: 12. Germline CDR1 is MNHEY and CDR2 is SVGEGT. The CDR3 protein is CASSRPGTGGGGGELFF. The CDR3 nucleotides are TGTGCCAGCAGCCGTCCCGGGACAGGGGGCGGGGGCGGGGAGCTGTTTTTT.

J is TRBJ2-7 and V is TRBV28, with 10 bases identical to TRBD2. Germline assignment: CDR1 MDHEN and CDR2 SYDVKM. This CDR3 has 15 residues. The V gene end was trimmed by 5 bases and the J gene end by 0 bases; junction bases not matched to a gene: 4. CDR3 region: CASSHSGRSSYEQYF. DNA for the CDR3: TGTGCCAGCAGTCATAGCGGGAGGTCCTCCTACGAGCAGTACTTC.

V gene TRBV7-6 combines with J gene TRBJ2-7; 8 bases map to TRBD1. CDR1 and CDR2 (germline): SGHVS, FNYEAQ. The CDR3 consists of 16 residues. V shed 5 bases, J shed 0 bases, and the junction held 9 bases outside the gene matches. The CDR3 DNA reads as TGTGCCAGCAGCCCAGCAGGGGGCTCTTTCTCCTACGAGCAGTACTTC. It encodes CASSPAGGSFSYEQYF.

V and J are TRBV7-8 and TRBJ2-2, with 11 bases lining up with TRBD2. Germline V gene sequence: CDR1 SGHVS, CDR2 FQNEAQ. After removal of 6 bases from V and 4 bases from J, the junction contained 7 bases not matched to a gene. The CDR3 has 16 residues. CDR3: CASSVTSGGITGELFF. Written as DNA, the CDR3 is TGTGCCAGCAGTGTAACTAGCGGGGGTATCACCGGGGAGCTGTTTTTT.

The V gene is TRBV6-2 or TRBV6-3, the J gene TRBJ2-1, with TRBD2 matching over 13 bases. Germline loops: CDR1 MNHEY, CDR2 SVGEGT. V was pared by 1 base and J by 6 bases, with 0 bases of the junction left unmatched. This CDR3 region has 15 residues. Here the CDR3 reads CASSYWTSGSNEQFF. CDR3 DNA sequence: TGTGCCAGCAGTTACTGGACTAGCGGGAGCAATGAGCAGTTCTTC.

The chain links TRBV15 to TRBJ2-7; possibly TRBD2 for D (5 bases). Germline V gene sequence: CDR1 LNHNV, CDR2 YYDKDF (reference sequence). V was pared by 5 bases and J by 1 base, with 15 bases between. CDR3 length: 15 residues. This chain's CDR3 is CATSFSSGSSYEQYF. CDR3 sequence (DNA): TGTGCCACCAGCTTCTCCTCGGGGAGTTCCTACGAGCAGTACTTC. Full variable domain (missing parts from reference TRBV15 and TRBJ2-7): DAMVIQNPRYQVTQFGKPVTLSCSQTLNHNVMYWYQQKSSQAPKLLFHYYDKDFNNEADTPDNFQSRRPNTSFCFLDIRSPGLGDTAMYLCATSFSSGSSYEQYFGPGTRLTVT.

This chain uses TRBV7-2 with TRBJ1-6; 9 bases are a match to TRBD1. The J segment lost 9 bases and the V segment lost 4 bases, leaving 7 bases of the junction unmatched. Germline CDR1 and CDR2: SGHTA and FQGNSA. CDR3 size: 15 residues. Here the CDR3 reads CASSSQQGAASPLHF. The CDR3 DNA sequence: TGTGCCAGCAGCTCCCAACAGGGGGCGGCTTCACCCCTCCACTTT.

This chain connects TRBV21-1 to TRBJ2-7; the table's D gene call, TRBD1, was not cross checked with the DNA. TRBV21-1 is a listed pseudogene. This CDR3 is 14 amino acids long. CDR3 amino acids: CASSGRQGAYEQYF. The CDR3 bases are TGTGCCAGCAGCGGCCGACAGGGCGCCTACGAGCAGTACTTC.